This TCR beta chain was found in a study of cytomegalovirus exposure and HLA in healthy donors. Study details: The roughly 110 validation repertoires matched the roughly 650 first-cohort repertoires in platform, a later analysis reported.

Germline-derived CDR1 and CDR2 are SGHTA and FQGNSA. The trim removed 2 bases at V and 3 bases at J, leaving 9 bases unmatched. The CDR3 extends over 18 amino acids. Study outcomes and limitations: The authors enumerated some 170 TCR beta chains as linked to cytomegalovirus. Through in vitro validation, a few CMV-associated chains were shown to be specific for CMV antigens.

Of note for this clone: Its antigen remains unknown.

The assay was immunoSEQ multiplex PCR, and TCRdb's table has in-frame clones only and misses some. The sample records about 130,000 clones, roughly four fifths being singletons. The TCR comes from a man aged 25 to 45 in good health and CMV-seropositive. The chain is built from TRBV7-2 and TRBJ2-2, with TRBD2 identical over 10 bases. The sample was PBMCs. The CDR3 DNA follows: TGTGCCAGCAGCTTACGGAGGAAGCGGGGGGGGGACACCGGGGAGCTGTTTTTT. This gives the protein CASSLRRKRGGDTGELFF.